This T cell receptor (beta chain) is drawn from a study of Ad26.COV2.S vaccination and SARS-CoV-2 variants. Study at large: A participant enrolled in the COV1001 Ad26.COV2.S trial arm provided the sample.

As concerns this clone: Its antigen is still unknown.

Study-level results: Responses of spike-specific T cells (both CD8+ and CD4+) reportedly showed substantial breadth after vaccination. Spike-specific TCR breadth in vaccine recipients exceeded that seen in placebo recipients. Estimates derived from TCR breadth and depth analyses may have underestimated total T cell responses.

Sequencing was performed with immunoSEQ multiplex PCR; in TCRdb, only in-frame clones are kept and a portion is missing. The sample yields about 370,000 clones, less than 90% seen once. Trimming removed 2 bases at V and 5 bases at J, with 13 bases between. The CDR3 consists of 15 residues. CDR1 and CDR2 (germline): MGHRA, YSYEKL. Treatment meaning: roughly 19 received Ad26.COV2.S at low or high dose, single or two shots; about 5 received placebo; per-sample allocation not given. Day 63 after the first vaccine or placebo injection was the time point for sampling. This material consisted of peripheral blood, taken in a trial of Ad26.COV2.S vaccine versus placebo. This chain connects TRBV4-1 to TRBJ2-1; D not resolved. The TCR comes from a person between 18 and 59 years old who received the Ad26.COV2.S COVID-19 vaccine or a placebo. The CDR3: CASSQITLLDNEQFF. The CDR3, as DNA: TGCGCCAGCAGCCAAATTACACTTCTCGACAATGAGCAGTTCTTC.